This T cell receptor beta chain is drawn from a study of cytomegalovirus exposure and HLA in healthy donors. The CDR3 extends over 15 amino acids. Germline loops: CDR1 SGDLS, CDR2 YYNGEE. The V gene end was trimmed by 2 bases and the J gene end by 5 bases; junction bases not matched to a gene: 6. Comments on this clone: The antigen is unknown.

Produced via immunoSEQ multiplex PCR; TCRdb's table is partial and in-frame only. The table has 250,000 to 400,000 clones, about nine tenths seen once. Whole-study findings and limits: Reports showed the classifier diagnosing cytomegalovirus status with high specificity and sensitivity. Most observed TCR sequences were rare, whereas some public TCRs were detected in many donors.

The validation cohort, a group of around 130 subjects, included the donors and was separate from the approximately 680-subject first cohort. The chain carries TRBV9 and TRBJ2-3; 9 bases are shared with TRBD2. The clonotype comes from a woman in her 30s in good health and CMV-seropositive. The sample comprised PBMCs. The DNA for the CDR3 is TGTGCCAGCAGCGTCGCGGGGGGGCCAATAGATACGCAGTATTTT. Protein product: CASSVAGGPIDTQYF.